This T cell receptor (beta chain) was identified during a study of blood T cell repertoires in COVID-19. Study at large: Sites in the United States, Italy and Spain provided acute and convalescent COVID-19 samples. T cells, B-cell-depleted T cells, or PBMCs provided the cDNA or gDNA that served as material.

As processed by the authors: Amplifying reference gene primers gave estimates of nucleated cell counts. Data came from immunoSEQ multiplex PCR; TCRdb stores just in-frame clones and leaves some out. That table supplies the V and J calls and clone size; D and trimming were determined from the DNA. Among 450,000 to 500,000 clones, approximately 85% were seen once, and the ten largest hold 3.2%. CDR1 is SGHAT and CDR2 is FQNNGV in the germline V gene. J gave up 2 bases and V 2 bases, and 5 bases lay outside the gene matches. The CDR3 spans 15 residues. Input material: peripheral blood. This TCR derives from a human donor in a cohort sampled during active COVID-19. The chain couples TRBV11-2 to TRBJ2-7, with 8 positions matching TRBD1. The CDR3 protein is CASSLNRGSPYEQYF. CDR3 DNA: TGTGCCAGCAGCTTAAACAGGGGGAGTCCCTACGAGCAGTACTTC.